This T cell receptor beta chain is from a study of CD8 T cells in ankylosing spondylitis. Making the TCR beta libraries involved quantitative 5'-RACE with molecular barcodes. Each CDR3 protein is one row after TCRdb ran MiXCR on the 5' RACE reads. The table lists roughly 250,000 distinct CDR3 sequences, roughly a tenth of them singletons. Overall study findings and caveats: Previously reported in reactive arthritis synovial fluid and blood were some of the motif variants.

This clonotype was found a few times. Its specificity is unknown. The CDR3 spans 12 residues. Looked up from germline, CDR1 is WNHNN and CDR2 is SYGVQD (reference sequence). Trimming stripped 8 bases from V and 11 bases from J, with 13 bases between. Input material: blood, either unsorted or a sorted T cell fraction (not recorded which). This chain connects TRBV10-1 to TRBJ1-6; D possibly corresponds to TRBD1 (5 bases). The clonotype originates from a male donor with ankylosing spondylitis or in good health (not recorded which). In DNA, the CDR3 is TGCGCCAGCGGCAGGGAAAGGACACCCCTCCACTTT. Encoded protein: CASGRERTPLHF.